A selection of T cell receptor beta chains follows, all from one sample in a study of blood T cell repertoires in COVID-19. Method: immunoSEQ multiplex PCR; TCRdb's copy keeps in-frame clones and lacks some. The sample consists of about 39,000 clones, about 82% of them appearing once. The sample consisted of peripheral blood. The receptors were gathered from a man aged 55 to 69 in a cohort sampled during active COVID-19. Both conserved end residues are part of each CDR3. The order of the fields is J gene, D gene, clone size, V gene, CDR3 protein, CDR3 DNA. D genes are given only for firm matches. Some rows mark clone size as missing; the rest say once, few, many or name a class of expanded clone.

j_call: TRBJ2-5; d_call: -; clone_size: -; v_call: TRBV2; cdr3_aa: CASSDRRGAETQYF; cdr3_nt: TGTGCCAGCAGTGACCGTCGGGGGGCAGAGACCCAGTACTTC
j_call: TRBJ2-2; d_call: -; clone_size: -; v_call: TRBV30; cdr3_aa: CAWSVYPGELFF; cdr3_nt: TGTGCCTGGAGTGTCTACCCCGGGGAGCTGTTTTTT
j_call: TRBJ2-1; d_call: -; clone_size: -; v_call: TRBV7-6; cdr3_aa: CASSLAVASDEQFF; cdr3_nt: TGTGCCAGCAGCTTAGCGGTAGCTAGCGATGAGCAGTTCTTC
j_call: TRBJ2-1; d_call: TRBD2; clone_size: -; v_call: TRBV5-4; cdr3_aa: CASSSVAGYNEQFF; cdr3_nt: TGTGCCAGCAGCTCCGTAGCGGGATACAATGAGCAGTTCTTC
j_call: TRBJ1-1; d_call: TRBD1; clone_size: once; v_call: TRBV24-1; cdr3_aa: CATSDATGGAGNTEAFF; cdr3_nt: TGTGCCACCAGTGATGCTACAGGGGGCGCCGGGAACACTGAAGCTTTCTTT
j_call: TRBJ2-1; d_call: -; clone_size: -; v_call: TRBV7-9; cdr3_aa: CASSSRSRGAYNEQFF; cdr3_nt: TGTGCCAGCAGCTCTCGGTCAAGGGGTGCCTACAATGAGCAGTTCTTC
j_call: TRBJ2-7; d_call: TRBD1; clone_size: -; v_call: TRBV7-6; cdr3_aa: CASSSQRDRTPYEQYF; cdr3_nt: TGTGCCAGCAGCAGCCAACGGGACAGGACTCCCTACGAGCAGTACTTC
j_call: TRBJ2-2; d_call: -; clone_size: -; v_call: TRBV11-3; cdr3_aa: CASGGDSGELFF; cdr3_nt: TGTGCCAGCGGCGGCGACTCCGGGGAGCTGTTTTTT
j_call: TRBJ2-3; d_call: TRBD2; clone_size: -; v_call: TRBV24-1; cdr3_aa: CATSDFSGSGSDTQYF; cdr3_nt: TGTGCCACCAGTGATTTTAGCGGGAGTGGTTCTGATACGCAGTATTTT
j_call: TRBJ2-7; d_call: -; clone_size: -; v_call: TRBV5-4; cdr3_aa: CASKDRGSYEQYF; cdr3_nt: TGTGCCAGCAAGGACAGAGGGTCCTACGAGCAGTACTTC
j_call: TRBJ2-3; d_call: -; clone_size: -; v_call: TRBV18; cdr3_aa: CASSPEDTQYF; cdr3_nt: TGTGCCAGCTCACCGGAGGATACGCAGTATTTT
j_call: TRBJ1-4; d_call: -; clone_size: -; v_call: TRBV3-1/TRBV3-2; cdr3_aa: CASSPGGAINEKLFF; cdr3_nt: TGTGCCAGCAGCCCCGGCGGGGCGATTAATGAAAAACTGTTTTTT
j_call: TRBJ2-1; d_call: TRBD2; clone_size: -; v_call: TRBV5-4; cdr3_aa: CASSLASGASSYNEQFF; cdr3_nt: TGTGCCAGCAGCTTAGCTAGCGGGGCCAGCTCCTACAATGAGCAGTTCTTC
j_call: TRBJ2-7; d_call: -; clone_size: once; v_call: TRBV6-5; cdr3_aa: CASSYSTRGYEQYF; cdr3_nt: TGTGCCAGCAGTTACTCGACCAGGGGCTACGAGCAGTACTTC
j_call: TRBJ2-5; d_call: TRBD1; clone_size: -; v_call: TRBV28; cdr3_aa: CASSPRTGRETQYF; cdr3_nt: TGTGCCAGCAGCCCTAGGACAGGGAGAGAGACCCAGTACTTC
j_call: TRBJ2-5; d_call: TRBD2; clone_size: -; v_call: TRBV7-8; cdr3_aa: CASSLGVLGSSGLRETQYF; cdr3_nt: TGTGCCAGCAGCTTAGGAGTGTTAGGGTCTAGCGGCCTACGGGAGACCCAGTACTTC
j_call: TRBJ1-1; d_call: TRBD1; clone_size: -; v_call: TRBV30; cdr3_aa: CAWVGQLNTEAFF; cdr3_nt: TGTGCCTGGGTGGGACAGCTGAACACTGAAGCTTTCTTT